The 9 T cell receptor beta chains below come from one sample, sequenced in a study of blood T cell repertoires in COVID-19. Only in-frame clones appear in the TCRdb table, and some are missing; sequencing was by immunoSEQ multiplex PCR. The sample lists 230,000 or so clones; about 88% were seen once. The sequencing sample was made of peripheral blood. Receptors originate from a man in his forties with active or convalescent COVID-19.

This rearrangement joins TRBV19 to TRBJ1-4, with 8 bases lining up with TRBD1. CDR1 and CDR2 (germline): LNHDA, SQIVND (reference sequence). Germline trimming cut 6 bases from V and 6 bases from J; bases unmatched to any gene: 9. This CDR3 has 15 amino acids. The CDR3 DNA reads TGTGCCAGTAGCCCCGACAGGGGTAGAGATGAAAAACTGTTTTTT. This codes for CASSPDRGRDEKLFF.

The rearrangement joins TRBV24-1 to TRBJ2-3; D is undetermined. Between the trimmed V and J ends, which lost 3 bases and 1 base, there was a span of 10 bases. The germline V gene encodes CDR1 KGHDR and CDR2 SFDVKD. The CDR3 contains 15 residues. The CDR3 DNA is TGTGCCACCAGTGATACAAATATTGGCACAGATACGCAGTATTTT. This gives the protein CATSDTNIGTDTQYF.

CDR3 amino acids: CASSLKRVRGTDTQYF. The CDR3 coding sequence is TGTGCCAGCAGCTTAAAACGGGTCCGTGGCACAGATACGCAGTATTTT. The chain is built from TRBV11-2 and TRBJ2-3; D gene unclear. The V gene lost 2 bases and the J gene lost 1 base, with 13 bases spanning the gap. The CDR3 runs 16 residues. The V gene's germline CDR1 is SGHAT and CDR2 FQNNGV.

The rearrangement links TRBV19 to TRBJ2-1, with D perhaps matching TRBD1 (6 bases). There are 14 residues in the CDR3. The germline gives CDR1 LNHDA, CDR2 SQIVND (reference sequence). The V and J ends lost 0 bases and 8 bases respectively, with 11 bases between them. The CDR3 DNA reads TGTGCCAGTAGTATAGAAACAGGGCTTTATGAGCAGTTCTTC. It specifies CASSIETGLYEQFF.

The chain carries TRBV27 and TRBJ2-1; 9 bases match TRBD2. From germline, CDR1 is MNHEY and CDR2 SMNVEV (reference sequence). The length of the CDR3 is 15 residues. J gave up 3 bases and V 2 bases, and 2 bases lay outside the gene matches. DNA of the CDR3: TGTGCCAGCAGTTTAGCGGGAGGGAACTACAATGAGCAGTTCTTC. This gives the protein CASSLAGGNYNEQFF.

The chain joins TRBV27 to TRBJ2-7; 9 positions agree with TRBD2. J lost 6 bases, V lost 3 bases, and 9 bases had no gene match. The CDR3 consists of 15 residues. Germline lookup yields CDR1 MNHEY and CDR2 SMNVEV (reference sequence). The CDR3 region is CASSFIAGVSFEQYF. For the CDR3, the DNA is TGTGCCAGCAGTTTTATAGCGGGAGTTTCTTTCGAGCAGTACTTC.

This clone was recorded only once. The CDR3 region is CASSRQVNQPQHF. The CDR3 region has the DNA TGTGCCAGCAGTAGACAGGTGAATCAGCCCCAGCATTTT. The chain recombines TRBV28 with TRBJ1-5; TRBD1 might be the D (6 bases). There are 13 residues in the CDR3. V gave up 5 bases and J gave up 4 bases, with 9 bases separating them. Germline-derived CDR1 and CDR2 are MDHEN and SYDVKM. Full variable domain (outside the CDR3, taken from reference TRBV28 and TRBJ1-5): DVKVTQSSRYLVKRTGEKVFLECVQDMDHENMFWYRQDPGLGLRLIYFSYDVKMKEKGDIPEGYSVSREKKERFSLILESASTNQTSMYLCASSRQVNQPQHFGDGTRLSIL.

The chain uses TRBV5-1 and TRBJ2-2, with 15 bases matching TRBD2. This CDR3 is 18 amino acids long. V shed 4 bases and J 3 bases; nucleotides not matched to a gene: 7. The germline V gene encodes CDR1 SGHRS and CDR2 YFSETQ. CDR3 coding DNA: TGCGCCAGCAGCGCCGGACTAGCGGGAGGGTTTTACACCGGGGAGCTGTTTTTT. Translation gives CASSAGLAGGFYTGELFF.

The V gene is TRBV5-5, the J gene TRBJ1-1; D perhaps matches TRBD1 (5 bases). The CDR3 is 14 residues long. Germline V gene data show CDR1 as SGHKS and CDR2 as YYEKEE (reference sequence). The ends were cut back, 0 bases at V and 5 bases at J, with 11 bases in the middle. The CDR3 nucleotides are TGTGCCAGCAGCTTGGACCCTCGGGGGACTGAAGCTTTCTTT. Encoded protein: CASSLDPRGTEAFF.